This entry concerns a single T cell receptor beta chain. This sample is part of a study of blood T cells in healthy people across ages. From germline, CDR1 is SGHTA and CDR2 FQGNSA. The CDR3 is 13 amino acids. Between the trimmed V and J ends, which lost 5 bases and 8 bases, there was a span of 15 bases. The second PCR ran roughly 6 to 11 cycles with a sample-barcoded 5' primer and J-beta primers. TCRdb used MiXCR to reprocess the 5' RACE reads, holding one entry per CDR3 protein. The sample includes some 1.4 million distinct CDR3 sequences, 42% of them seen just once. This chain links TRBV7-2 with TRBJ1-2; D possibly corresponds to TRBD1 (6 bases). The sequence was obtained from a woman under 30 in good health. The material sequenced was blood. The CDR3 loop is CASSETGFWGYTF. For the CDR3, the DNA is TGTGCCAGCAGCGAAACAGGGTTTTGGGGCTACACCTTC.